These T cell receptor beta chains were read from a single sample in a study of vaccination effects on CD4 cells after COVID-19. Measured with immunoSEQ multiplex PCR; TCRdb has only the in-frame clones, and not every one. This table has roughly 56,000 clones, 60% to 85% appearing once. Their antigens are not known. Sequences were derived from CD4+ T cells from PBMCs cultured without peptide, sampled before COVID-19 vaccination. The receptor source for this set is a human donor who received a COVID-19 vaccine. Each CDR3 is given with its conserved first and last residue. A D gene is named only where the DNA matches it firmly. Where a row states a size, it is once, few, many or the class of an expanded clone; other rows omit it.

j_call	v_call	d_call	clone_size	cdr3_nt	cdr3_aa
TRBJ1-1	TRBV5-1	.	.	TGCGCCAGCAGCTTAACAACAAACACTGAAGCTTTCTTT	CASSLTTNTEAFF
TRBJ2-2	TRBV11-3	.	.	TGTGCCAGCAGCTTTCTTCACACCGGGGAGCTGTTTTTT	CASSFLHTGELFF
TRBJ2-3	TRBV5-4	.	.	TGTGCCAGCAGCAACAGGGCGAGCACAGATACGCAGTATTTT	CASSNRASTDTQYF
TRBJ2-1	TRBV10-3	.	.	TGTGCCATCAGTGAGTCGAATATCGGGAATGAGCAGTTCTTC	CAISESNIGNEQFF
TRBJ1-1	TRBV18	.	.	TGTGCCAGCTCATTAGAACAGGTGATGAACACTGAAGCTTTCTTT	CASSLEQVMNTEAFF
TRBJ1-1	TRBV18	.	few	TGTGCCAGCTCGGGGCCCAGCGCTGAAGCTTTCTTT	CASSGPSAEAFF
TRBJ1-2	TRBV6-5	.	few	TGTGCCAGCAGTTACATGAGACGAGGGAGCTACACCTTC	CASSYMRRGSYTF
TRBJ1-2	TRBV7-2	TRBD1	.	TGTGCCAGCAGCTCCTCCACAGGGGTCTATGGCTACACCTTC	CASSSSTGVYGYTF
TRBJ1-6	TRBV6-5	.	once	TGTGCCAGCACGTTTGGCTCCTATAATTCACCCCTCCACTTT	CASTFGSYNSPLHF
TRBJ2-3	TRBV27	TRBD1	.	TGTGCCAGCAGTCCCGGGACAGCCACAGATACGCAGTATTTT	CASSPGTATDTQYF
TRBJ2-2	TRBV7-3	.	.	TGTGCCAGCAGCTTTGGACGGGGGTACACCGGGGAGCTGTTTTTT	CASSFGRGYTGELFF
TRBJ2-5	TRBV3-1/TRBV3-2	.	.	TGTGCCAGCAGCCCCCAAAGGGGGGAATCGGAGACCCAGTACTTC	CASSPQRGESETQYF
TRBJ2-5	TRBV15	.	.	TGTGCCACCAGCCAGATCCGGGACCCACAAGAGACCCAGTACTTC	CATSQIRDPQETQYF
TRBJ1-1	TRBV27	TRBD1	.	TGTGCCAGCAGTTCTACCGGGACAGGGTTCTCCGGTGAAGCTTTCTTT	CASSSTGTGFSGEAFF
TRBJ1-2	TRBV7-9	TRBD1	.	TGTGCCAGCAGCTTAGACAGGGGAGGAGTCTACACCTTC	CASSLDRGGVYTF
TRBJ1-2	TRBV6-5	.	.	TGTGCCAGCAGTTACTCGACGGGTTCGGGAGGCTACACCTTC	CASSYSTGSGGYTF
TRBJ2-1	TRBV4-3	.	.	TGCGCCAGCAGCCAAGAGTCGGGGGCCTACAATGAGCAGTTCTTC	CASSQESGAYNEQFF
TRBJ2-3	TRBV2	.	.	TGTGCCAGCAGTGCCGGGAACCCACTGGATACGCAGTATTTT	CASSAGNPLDTQYF
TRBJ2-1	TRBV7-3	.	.	TGTGCCAGCAGCTTATTTCCTAGCGCCAATGAGCAGTTCTTC	CASSLFPSANEQFF
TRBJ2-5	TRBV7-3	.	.	TGTGCCAGCAGCCCCGAAGCGAGGGAGACCCAGTACTTC	CASSPEARETQYF
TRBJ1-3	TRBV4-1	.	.	TGCGCCAGCAGCCAAGATCAAAGGGAGCGAAACACCATATATTTT	CASSQDQRERNTIYF
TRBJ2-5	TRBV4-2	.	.	TGTGCCAGCAGCCGCCTGGGGGGGACAGGCGAGACCCAGTACTTC	CASSRLGGTGETQYF
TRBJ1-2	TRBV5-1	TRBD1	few	TGCGCCAGCTGCCCGGGACAGGGGGCGCTGGGCTATGGCTACACCTTC	CASCPGQGALGYGYTF
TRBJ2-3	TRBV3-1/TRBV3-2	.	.	TGTGCCAGCAGCCAAGACGTTCTTTTGGGCTTTTGGGTTCGGGAGAGCACAGATACGCAGTATTTT	CASSQDVLLGFWVRESTDTQYF
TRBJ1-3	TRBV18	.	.	TGTGCCAGCTCACCGACCGACTCCGACAGGAAGACTGGAAACACCATATATTTT	CASSPTDSDRKTGNTIYF
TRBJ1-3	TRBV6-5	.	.	TGTGCCAGCACGGCAGGAACCTCTGGAAACACCATATATTTT	CASTAGTSGNTIYF
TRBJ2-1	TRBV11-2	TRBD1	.	TGTGCCAGCAGCTCCGGCGGGACAGGGATGTACAATGAGCAGTTCTTC	CASSSGGTGMYNEQFF
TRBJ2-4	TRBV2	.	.	TGTGCCAGCAGTCCCCTGGACACGGCGGCCAAAAACATTCAGTACTTC	CASSPLDTAAKNIQYF
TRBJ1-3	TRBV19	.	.	TGTGCCAGTAGCCCGGACAGCCTTTTCTCTGGAAACACCATATATTTT	CASSPDSLFSGNTIYF
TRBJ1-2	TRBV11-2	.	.	TGTGCCAGCAGCTTAGACGGGACTGAATCGTTTGGCTACACCTTC	CASSLDGTESFGYTF
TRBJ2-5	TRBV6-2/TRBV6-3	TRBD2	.	TGTGCCAGCAGTTATTACGGTTCGCGGGGGGTTAGGGAGACCCAGTACTTC	CASSYYGSRGVRETQYF
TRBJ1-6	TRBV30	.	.	TGTGCCTGGAGTGTAGCAGGGGTCCGATCGGGTTCCTATAATTCACCCCTCCACTTT	CAWSVAGVRSGSYNSPLHF
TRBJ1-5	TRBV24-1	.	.	TGTGCCACCAGTGACCCACACCAGTCAGGTCAGCCCCAGCATTTT	CATSDPHQSGQPQHF
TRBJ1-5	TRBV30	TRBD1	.	TGTGCCTGGAGTGTACCTATGGACAGGGGAAATCAGCCCCAGCATTTT	CAWSVPMDRGNQPQHF
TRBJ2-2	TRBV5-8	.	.	TGTGCCAGCAGCTTTCCAGGGTTGAGCGGGGAGCTGTTTTTT	CASSFPGLSGELFF
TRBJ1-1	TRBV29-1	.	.	TGCAGCGGGAGGGACGGCTCTGAAGCTTTCTTT	CSGRDGSEAFF
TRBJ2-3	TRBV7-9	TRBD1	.	TGTGCCAGCAGCTTAACAGGGGAAGGGGCAGATACGCAGTATTTT	CASSLTGEGADTQYF
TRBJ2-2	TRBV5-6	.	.	TGTGCCAGCAGCTTGGTTTCCTGGGGGGACGACCTCTACACCGGGGAGCTGTTTTTT	CASSLVSWGDDLYTGELFF
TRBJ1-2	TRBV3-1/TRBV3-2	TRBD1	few	TGTGCCAGCAGCCTAACGACAGGGGGCTATGGCTACACCTTC	CASSLTTGGYGYTF
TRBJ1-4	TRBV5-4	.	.	TGTGCCAGCAGCTTGTGGGGCGGCAATGAAAAACTGTTTTTT	CASSLWGGNEKLFF
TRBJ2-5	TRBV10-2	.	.	TGCGCCAGCAGTGGGGCAGGCCCAACGCAAGAGACCCAGTACTTC	CASSGAGPTQETQYF
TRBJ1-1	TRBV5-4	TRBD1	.	TGTGCCAGCAGCCTCGGACAGGTTGACACTGAAGCTTTCTTT	CASSLGQVDTEAFF
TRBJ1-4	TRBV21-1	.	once	TGTGCCAGCAGCAAAGAGGGGACAGGGTCGGACGAAAAACTGTTTTTT	CASSKEGTGSDEKLFF
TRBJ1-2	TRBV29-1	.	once	TGCAGCGCTTGGGGCCGGCTAGGTTATGGCTACACCTTC	CSAWGRLGYGYTF
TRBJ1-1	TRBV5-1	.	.	TGCGCCAGCAGCCCAAGTACCAGGGAGGGGGCTGAAGCTTTCTTT	CASSPSTREGAEAFF
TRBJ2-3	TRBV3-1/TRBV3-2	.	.	TGTGCCAGCCGCCCATACCAGGGCGCAGATACGCAGTATTTT	CASRPYQGADTQYF
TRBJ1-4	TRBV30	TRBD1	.	TGTGCCTGGTCCCCCACAGGGGCTAATGAAAAACTGTTTTTT	CAWSPTGANEKLFF
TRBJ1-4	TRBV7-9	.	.	TGTGCCAGCAGCTCTGGGGAAAAACTGTTTTTT	CASSSGEKLFF
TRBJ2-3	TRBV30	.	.	TGTGCCTGGAATCCTTGGCGGAGGCGCACAGATACGCAGTATTTT	CAWNPWRRRTDTQYF
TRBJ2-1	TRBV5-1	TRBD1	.	TGCGCCAGCAGTCTTGAGGGACAGAGCTACAATGAGCAGTTCTTC	CASSLEGQSYNEQFF
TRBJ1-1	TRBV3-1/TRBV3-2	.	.	TGTGCCAGCAGCCGCGAATTGGGGCCAGCTTTCTTT	CASSRELGPAFF
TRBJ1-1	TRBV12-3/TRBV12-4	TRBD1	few	TGTGCCAGCGGGACAGGGCTCACTGAAGCTTTCTTT	CASGTGLTEAFF
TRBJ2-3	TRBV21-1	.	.	TGTGCCAGCAGCAAAGATGGGGGACCGTCCACAGATACGCAGTATTTT	CASSKDGGPSTDTQYF
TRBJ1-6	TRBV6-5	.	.	TGTGCCAGCCAAGACATTACCTCCTATAATTCACCCCTCCACTTT	CASQDITSYNSPLHF